This entry concerns a single T cell receptor beta chain. Its specificity is unknown. A much larger clone is a single base away; this may be a read error. The data were obtained in a study of tumor-infiltrating lymphocytes in primary liver carcinoma. Study-wide background: Men as well as women, aged 30 to 69 years, made up the patients.

With a constant-region primer, TCR beta cDNA was made from about 0.55 ug of total RNA. Slightly modified ARM-PCR with three nested multiplex PCR rounds yielded TCR beta libraries. Researchers ran the first two PCR rounds for approximately 10 cycles each with TRBV1-TRBV30 forward primers and a C-beta reverse primer. TCRdb re-called the multiplex PCR reads through MiXCR, storing one row per CDR3 protein. The sample yields 90,000 to 150,000 distinct CDR3 sequences, around 62% seen once. Taking about 19-32 mg of unsorted bulk tissue, the authors co-extracted RNA and DNA. The study enrolled treatment-naive patients with chronic HBV infection. Tumor samples all exceeded 90% viable tumor cells. CDR3 length equals 22 residues. Germline lookup yields CDR1 MDHEN and CDR2 SYDVKM. Findings of the study overall: A fraction of only about 7-25% of top clones appeared in all five tumor regions.

Sequenced material: liver tumor tissue from sampling region 1. The sample's subset: tumor region T1, superior pole. J is TRBJ2-1 and V is TRBV28, with 13 bases aligning to TRBD2. This receptor was taken from a woman aged 60-75 years with primary liver carcinoma and hepatitis B virus infection. In DNA, the CDR3 is TGTACCAGCAGTTTATGGGGGGGATTACCCGCACTAGCGGGAGGGGCTTACAATGAGCAGTTCTTC. Its protein is CTSSLWGGLPALAGGAYNEQFF.